These 6 T cell receptor beta chains were all obtained from the same sample, sequenced in a study of T cells in localized non-small cell lung cancer. Clones were read by immunoSEQ multiplex PCR, and TCRdb kept only the in-frame ones, dropping some. The sample has 55,000 to 80,000 clones, roughly 86% seen once. The material was peripheral blood, obtained before any cancer treatment. The origin of the receptors is a female donor over 55 with stage I lung adenocarcinoma.

The chain couples TRBV11-3 to TRBJ2-7, with D perhaps matching TRBD1 (5 bases). Germline V gives CDR1 SGHNT, CDR2 YENEEA. The CDR3 is made up of 15 amino acids. Between the trimmed V and J ends, which lost 2 bases and 0 bases, there was a span of 11 bases. The CDR3 DNA is TGTGCCAGCAGCTTACAGGGTCAAGCCTCCTACGAGCAGTACTTC. It codes for CASSLQGQASYEQYF.

The chain links TRBV5-1 to TRBJ1-1; D is ambiguous. This CDR3 comprises 13 residues. Germline V gene data show CDR1 as SGHRS and CDR2 as YFSETQ. V was trimmed by 3 bases and J by 4 bases, leaving 10 bases between them. The CDR3 bases are TGCGCCAGCAGCTCGACGGCGGGCACTGAAGCTTTCTTT. Protein product: CASSSTAGTEAFF.

The chain employs TRBV10-3 and TRBJ1-1, with D possibly being TRBD1 (5 bases). Trimming cost V 2 bases and J 5 bases, with 12 bases left between them. The germline gives CDR1 ENHRY, CDR2 SYGVKD. The CDR3 totals 14 residues. This CDR3 is CAISETGVGTEAFF. CDR3 bases: TGTGCCATCAGTGAGACAGGCGTCGGAACTGAAGCTTTCTTT.

The chain recombines TRBV7-6 with TRBJ2-4; D possibly corresponds to TRBD2 (6 bases). This CDR3 region has 15 residues. Germline V lookup: CDR1 SGHVS, CDR2 FNYEAQ. V shed 4 bases and J shed 3 bases, with 13 bases lying between them. The CDR3 loop reads CASSSQPGLKNIQYF. The DNA for the CDR3 is TGTGCCAGCAGCTCTCAACCGGGACTCAAAAACATTCAGTACTTC.

CDR3 bases: TGCGCCAGCAGGACCGGGACAGGGTACACCGGGGAGCTGTTTTTT. Translated, it gives CASRTGTGYTGELFF. The chain carries TRBV5-1 and TRBJ2-2; 9 bases match TRBD1. Germline values: CDR1 SGHRS, CDR2 YFSETQ. V lost 5 bases and J lost 3; bases outside the gene matches: 5. This CDR3 has 15 residues.

The chain couples TRBV6-1 to TRBJ1-1, with D hard to call. Germline assignment: CDR1 MNHNS and CDR2 SASEGT. This CDR3 contains 13 residues. Trimming removed 7 bases at V and 2 bases at J, with 11 bases between. CDR3 nucleotides: TGTGCCAGCACCGGCAGATCAAACACTGAAGCTTTCTTT. Protein: CASTGRSNTEAFF.